This entry lists 2 T cell receptor beta chains sequenced from one sample in a study of T cells in Graves' hyperthyroidism and ophthalmopathy. RNA transcripts served as the template for amplifying TCR beta CDR3 regions. First-round RT-PCR of the TCR CDR3 relied on the HTBI primer set. TCRdb independently ran MiXCR on the multiplex PCR reads; one entry per CDR3 protein. The sample includes about 37,000 distinct CDR3 sequences, approximately 52% of them seen just once. Sequencing input: blood. Receptor source: a man between 35 and 55 years old with Graves' ophthalmopathy.

This clonotype was found many times. DNA of the CDR3: TGTGCCAGTAGTATCCCGAGGACCTACGAGCAGTACTTC. Translated, it gives CASSIPRTYEQYF. The chain uses TRBV19 and TRBJ2-7; D gene ambiguous. V was trimmed by 3 bases and J by 2 bases, leaving 8 bases between them. This CDR3 spans 13 amino acids. Germline CDR1 LNHDA, CDR2 SQIVND (reference sequence).

This clonotype was found many times. The CDR3 DNA is TGTGCCAGCAGCCTGGCCTTCGGGGGGCCCTACAATGAGCAGTTCTTC. Translating gives CASSLAFGGPYNEQFF. This chain links TRBV12-3 or TRBV12-4 with TRBJ2-1, with D possibly matching TRBD2 (7 bases). Trimming cost V 6 bases and J 2 bases, with 17 bases left between them. This CDR3 is built from 16 residues.